This T cell receptor beta chain originates from a study of cytomegalovirus exposure and HLA in healthy donors. CDR3 size: 19 residues. V was pared by 2 bases and J by 8 bases, with 16 bases of the junction left unmatched. Germline loops: CDR1 LNHNV, CDR2 YYDKDF (reference sequence). PCR amplification relied on 60 Vbeta primers (plus 13 Jbeta primers). Method: immunoSEQ multiplex PCR; TCRdb's copy keeps in-frame clones and lacks some. This sample has roughly 110,000 clones; 60% to 85% occur once, and the top ten carry 2.5% to 3.5%. The sequenced sample was PBMCs. This TCR was sampled from a male donor in good health and CMV-seropositive. The chain employs TRBV15 and TRBJ1-6, with TRBD1 matching over 9 bases. The CDR3 nucleotides read TGTGCCACCAGCAGATCCCCTCCGGGACAGGGTTGGAGGGATTCACCCCTCCACTTT. Its translation is CATSRSPPGQGWRDSPLHF.